This TCR beta chain was identified during a study of shared T cell receptors in the human thymus. In germline, CDR1 is SGHDT, CDR2 YYEEEE. CDR3 length: 15 residues. Trimming took 4 bases from V and 5 from J; bases not matched to a gene: 4. The data were produced by immunoSEQ multiplex PCR, yet TCRdb's version contains in-frame clones alone and is incomplete. The repertoire holds some 700,000 clones, with approximately 83% as singletons. These data were also reused for a study on human thymus T cells.

The receptor was isolated from a girl under three years old with a congenital heart defect. The sequencing input was thymocytes. The chain has TRBV5-6 and TRBJ1-6, with TRBD1 matching 9 bases. The CDR3 is CASSRRTGDNSPLHF. CDR3 bases: TGTGCCAGCAGCCGTCGGACAGGGGATAATTCACCCCTCCACTTT.